This is a list of T cell receptor beta chains from one sample in a study of prognosis after radiotherapy for stage I lung cancer. TCRdb re-analysed the multiplex PCR reads in MiXCR, keeping a single row per CDR3 protein. The repertoire has about 19,000 distinct CDR3 sequences, around 55% of them found once; the top ten carry roughly a quarter. The sequences come from PBMCs, collected before or after stereotactic body radiation therapy (not recorded which). These receptors originate from a donor aged 50 or older with non-small cell lung cancer. CDR3s include the opening cysteine and the closing phenylalanine or tryptophan. A D gene is named only where the DNA matches it firmly. Rows may omit the clone size; those that give it use once, few, many or a size class.

D	V	size	J	DNA	CDR3
NA	TRBV7-2	NA	TRBJ1-2	TGTGCCAGCAGCATCGTCGGGAGGGGCGGGAACTATGACTACAACTTC	CASSIVGRGGNYDYNF
NA	TRBV20-1	few	TRBJ1-5	TGCAGTGCTTCAATCCCAGGAATCGATAGCAATCAGCCCCAGCATTTT	CSASIPGIDSNQPQHF
TRBD2	TRBV20-1	many	TRBJ2-4	TGCAGTGCCGATCGGGAGGGCGGGAACATTCAGTACTTC	CSADREGGNIQYF
NA	TRBV6-1	many	TRBJ1-5	TGTGCCGCTTCACAGGGACTCAATCAGCCCCAGCATTTT	CAASQGLNQPQHF
NA	TRBV7-2	NA	TRBJ2-7	TGTGCCAGCAGCTTAGGTTGCGGTCACGAGCAGTACTTC	CASSLGCGHEQYF
TRBD2	TRBV5-1	many	TRBJ2-2	TGCGCCAGCAGCTTCTCGACTAGCGGGAACACCGGGGAGCTGTTTTTT	CASSFSTSGNTGELFF
TRBD2	TRBV12-3/TRBV12-4	NA	TRBJ2-2	TGTGCCAGCAGCAGAACTAGCGGGAGGTCGGTCACCGGGGAGCTGTTTTTT	CASSRTSGRSVTGELFF
TRBD2	TRBV7-2	NA	TRBJ2-3	TGTGCCAGCAGCTACCAACTAGCGCTCAGCACAGATACGCAGTATTTT	CASSYQLALSTDTQYF
NA	TRBV5-6	many	TRBJ2-3	TGTGCCAGCAGCTTGGCCGGAGGGGGTCCAGATACGCAGTATTTT	CASSLAGGGPDTQYF
NA	TRBV7-9	NA	TRBJ1-1	TGTGCCAGCAGCCCTACAGGGAAGTCCTCCGGTGAAGCTTTCTTT	CASSPTGKSSGEAFF
NA	TRBV6-1	NA	TRBJ1-3	TGTGCCAGCAGTCCCCGGTCTATGGGGATGGCGGGCTCTGGAAACACCATATATTTT	CASSPRSMGMAGSGNTIYF
NA	TRBV6-1	NA	TRBJ2-7	TGTGCCATCAGGGTAGGCGGGGCCAGCTCCTACGAGCAGTACTTC	CAIRVGGASSYEQYF
NA	TRBV12-3/TRBV12-4	many	TRBJ2-5	TGTGCCAGCAGTTTCTCAAGGGGCCAGGATGAGACCCAGTACTTC	CASSFSRGQDETQYF
NA	TRBV7-3	NA	TRBJ2-1	TGTGCCAGCAGTTTGGCAACTGAGCAGTTCTTC	CASSLATEQFF
NA	TRBV19	NA	TRBJ1-2	TGTGCCAGTAGCACAAGGAACCTGGGGTGTAACTATGTCTACACCTTC	CASSTRNLGCNYVYTF
TRBD2	TRBV7-6	many	TRBJ2-2	TGTGCCAGCAGCTTAGTACTAGCGGGAGAAGGAGGGGAGCTGTTTTTT	CASSLVLAGEGGELFF
NA	TRBV28	many	TRBJ1-4	TGTGCCAGCAGTTTAGCAGCCCTAGAAAAACTGTTTTTT	CASSLAALEKLFF
NA	TRBV28	many	TRBJ1-2	TGTGCCAGCAGTCCCTCGGACAAGTTTGGCTACACCTTC	CASSPSDKFGYTF
TRBD2	TRBV13	many	TRBJ2-5	TGTGCCAGCACCCGTCGGGGCGGGAGGGGAGAAGAGACCCAGTACTTC	CASTRRGGRGEETQYF
NA	TRBV12-5	NA	TRBJ2-4	TGTGCTAGTGGTTTTACCCCAACACAAGCCAAAAACATTCAGTACTTC	CASGFTPTQAKNIQYF
NA	TRBV3-1	NA	TRBJ1-2	TGTGCCAGCAGCCAAGTAGCCGTTCTTAACTATGGCTACACCTTC	CASSQVAVLNYGYTF